This entry lists 16 T cell receptor beta chains sequenced from one sample in a study of T cells in Graves' hyperthyroidism and ophthalmopathy. TCR beta CDR3 region amplification was performed from RNA transcripts. An initial round of RT-PCR targeting the TCR CDR3 relied on the HTBI primer set. TCRdb fed the multiplex PCR reads into MiXCR, producing one record per CDR3 protein. The repertoire holds hundreds of thousands of distinct CDR3 sequences, with just over 45% as singletons. Sequences were obtained from peripheral blood or thyroid tissue (not recorded which). These receptors were collected from a woman under 30 with Graves' hyperthyroidism.

This clonotype has ten or more counts. This chain links TRBV20-1 with TRBJ1-5; D is undetermined. The CDR3 covers 13 residues. The V and J ends lost 3 bases and 3 bases respectively, with 9 bases between them. Germline values: CDR1 DFQATT, CDR2 SNEGSKA (reference sequence). The CDR3 is CSARPALNQPQHF. CDR3 in DNA: TGCAGTGCTAGGCCAGCCCTCAATCAGCCCCAGCATTTT.

Here the CDR3 DNA reads TGTGCCAGCAGTTACCGGCGGTCTGAGAGCACTGAAGCTTTCTTT. This encodes CASSYRRSESTEAFF. The gene calls are TRBV6-6 and TRBJ1-1; D is uncertain. Trimming stripped 2 bases from V and 4 bases from J, with 14 bases between. Germline V CDR1 and CDR2: MNHNY, SVGAGI (reference sequence). The CDR3 extends over 15 amino acids.

This clonotype was counted many times. The V and J genes are TRBV24-1 and TRBJ2-5; tentative D call: TRBD1 (6 bases). CDR1 is KGHDR, CDR2 SFDVKD, per germline. V dropped 7 bases and J dropped 5 bases, with 13 bases sitting between them. The CDR3 is 13 amino acids. The CDR3 region is CATRKGTHETQYF. Written as DNA, the CDR3 is TGTGCCACCAGGAAGGGGACACATGAGACCCAGTACTTC.

This clonotype showed up many times. The rearrangement links TRBV2 to TRBJ1-1; D unclear. Trimming cost V 4 bases and J 7 bases, with 7 bases left between them. Germline CDR1 and CDR2: SNHLY and FYNNEI. The length of the CDR3 is 11 residues. The CDR3 is CASSGGNEAFF. CDR3 bases: TGTGCCAGCAGTGGGGGTAATGAAGCTTTCTTT.

Concerning this clonotype: A much larger clonotype is one base distant, so this may be a read error. This sequence joins TRBV10-3 and TRBJ1-1; D might be TRBD1 (5 bases). V lost 6 bases and J lost 0, with 11 bases in between. Germline CDR1 reads ENHRY; CDR2 reads SYGVKD. The CDR3 covers 14 residues. The chain's CDR3 is CAISLAGMNTEAFF. The CDR3 DNA reads TGTGCCATCAGCTTGGCAGGGATGAACACTGAAGCTTTCTTT.

The V call is TRBV19, the J call TRBJ1-5; D gene unclear. CDR3 length equals 14 residues. Germline V lookup: CDR1 LNHDA, CDR2 SQIVND (reference sequence). Trimming shortened V by 3 bases and J by 4 bases, and 10 bases separated the two germline ends. CDR3 in DNA: TGTGCCAGTAGTATCACTCAGAGTAATCAGCCCCAGCATTTT. Translated: CASSITQSNQPQHF. The entire variable domain, with the rest obtained from reference TRBV19 and TRBJ1-5, is as follows: DGGITQSPKYLFRKEGQNVTLSCEQNLNHDAMYWYRQDPGQGLRLIYYSQIVNDFQKGDIAEGYSVSREKKESFPLTVTSAQKNPTAFYLCASSITQSNQPQHFGDGTRLSIL.

This rearrangement joins TRBV5-1 to TRBJ2-2, with D unclear. The CDR3 length is 15 residues. The germline V and J ends were trimmed by 0 bases and 6 bases, with 12 bases remaining between them. Germline CDR1 is SGHRS and CDR2 is YFSETQ. The CDR3 DNA reads TGCGCCAGCAGCTTGGAGAGTATGGTCGCCGGGGAGCTGTTTTTT. It translates to CASSLESMVAGELFF.

Ten or more counts support this clonotype. The chain recombines TRBV29-1 with TRBJ1-1; 8 bases align to TRBD1. Trimming took 6 bases from V and 0 from J; bases not matched to a gene: 9. Germline lookup yields CDR1 SQVTM and CDR2 ANQGSEA. CDR3 length equals 15 residues. Written as DNA, the CDR3 is TGCAGCGTCCAAACGGGACAGGCCGTGAACACTGAAGCTTTCTTT. Amino acid sequence: CSVQTGQAVNTEAFF.

V and J are TRBV19 and TRBJ1-1, with 8 bases matching TRBD1. This CDR3 is built from 16 residues. The ends lost 3 bases at V and 1 base at J; junction bases unmatched: 7. Germline V gives CDR1 LNHDA, CDR2 SQIVND (reference sequence). This CDR3 is CASSMDRDSPNTEAFF. CDR3 DNA: TGTGCCAGTAGTATGGACAGGGATTCACCGAACACTGAAGCTTTCTTT.

A word on this clonotype: Being one base from a much bigger clone, this may be a read error. The rearrangement uses TRBV2 and TRBJ2-7; D is perhaps TRBD1 (6 bases). This CDR3 comprises 12 residues. Trimming took 8 bases from V and 2 from J, leaving 10 bases between them. Germline CDR1 and CDR2: SNHLY and FYNNEI. The CDR3 nucleotides read TGTGCCAGCTACAGGGAACCCTACGAGCAGTACTTC. Translation: CASYREPYEQYF.

This clonotype is a singleton in its sample. V and J are TRBV19 and TRBJ2-3, with TRBD2 as a possible D gene (5 bases). Looked up from germline, CDR1 is LNHDA and CDR2 is SQIVND (reference sequence). V was trimmed by 5 bases and J by 0 bases, leaving 12 bases between them. The CDR3 has 15 residues. DNA of the CDR3: TGTGCCAGTAGTTGGTTTGGCGGGAGCACAGATACGCAGTATTTT. It yields the protein CASSWFGGSTDTQYF.

Ten or more counts support this clonotype. The V call is TRBV10-3, the J call TRBJ2-7; 7 nucleotides line up with TRBD1. Trimming at V came to 0 bases and at J to 0 bases, leaving 2 bases not matched to a gene. CDR3 length: 15 amino acids. Germline-derived CDR1 and CDR2 are ENHRY and SYGVKD. As DNA, the CDR3 is TGTGCCATCAGTGAGTCGACAGGGAACTCCTACGAGCAGTACTTC. Translated: CAISESTGNSYEQYF.

This clonotype was seen many times. This rearrangement joins TRBV7-8 to TRBJ2-7; possibly TRBD1 for D (6 bases). The CDR3 sequence is 16 residues long. Germline values: CDR1 SGHVS, CDR2 FQNEAQ. V was trimmed by 3 bases and J by 0 bases, leaving 15 bases between them. The CDR3 loop is CASSFPQGMSSYEQYF. The CDR3 bases are TGTGCCAGCAGCTTTCCTCAGGGGATGAGCTCCTACGAGCAGTACTTC.

A single count supports this clonotype. The genes are TRBV15 and TRBJ1-1; D perhaps matches TRBD1 (6 bases). The CDR3 has 15 residues. Germline lookup yields CDR1 LNHNV and CDR2 YYDKDF (reference sequence). V shed 1 base and J shed 3 bases, with 12 bases lying between them. The CDR3 bases are TGTGCCACCAGCAGAGTAGGCAGGGGAGACACTGAAGCTTTCTTT. This codes for CATSRVGRGDTEAFF.

This clonotype has a handful of counts. The junction differs from germline at one of its ends, possibly a read error. The J gene is TRBJ1-3, the V gene TRBV10-3; TRBD1 matches at 8 bases. CDR3 size: 15 residues. The germline V gene encodes CDR1 ENHRY and CDR2 SYGVKD. For the CDR3, the DNA is TGTGCCAGCAGTGTGGAAGGACAGGGAAGGAACACCATATATTTT. As protein: CASSVEGQGRNTIYF.

The genes are TRBV7-2 and TRBJ2-5; 7 positions agree with TRBD1. In germline, CDR1 is SGHTA, CDR2 FQGNSA. J lost 4 bases, V lost 7 bases, and 9 bases had no gene match. The CDR3 loop spans 14 amino acids. CDR3 protein: CASKRQGAGETQYF. DNA of the CDR3: TGTGCCAGCAAACGACAGGGAGCCGGAGAGACCCAGTACTTC.